Detailed here is one T cell receptor beta chain. Its antigen remains unknown. This sample was taken from a study of human T cells and chemical hapten exposure. About the research overall: Read at 6 days, the patch tests placed 0.01% DPC on the upper back. Notes on the study in general: Expanded TCRs created a significantly greater count of big CDR3 similarity clusters than controls did.

Documented time point: patch test 1, 2 weeks after DPC sensitization. This sample's treatment: therapeutic diphenylcyclopropenone sensitization with weekly scalp DPC. Alopecia patients deemed DPC-suitable, aged 18 to 70, excluding pregnancy. Total RNA came from unfractionated whole blood. MiXCR, run by TCRdb on the RACE reads, gives a single entry per CDR3 protein. The data show about 81,000 distinct CDR3 sequences, roughly 7.6% seen once. Trimming removed 3 bases from V and 0 bases from J; junction bases left unmatched: 5. CDR1 SQVTM and CDR2 ANQGSEA come from the germline V gene. CDR3 length equals 15 residues.

The chain employs TRBV29-1 and TRBJ2-1, with 7 positions matching TRBD1. Sequenced here: whole blood, sampled in connection with sensitization to the hapten diphenylcyclopropenone (DPC). The origin of this receptor is a woman aged 25 to 39 with alopecia areata. Some clones in this sample may be carry-over from other donors' samples. CDR3 in amino acids: CSVDPRDSSYNEQFF. The CDR3 DNA is TGCAGCGTTGACCCCCGGGACAGCTCCTACAATGAGCAGTTCTTC.